This TCR beta chain was captured in a study of diagnostic markers for celiac disease (dated by TCRdb to about 2020). Concerning this clonotype itself: This clone's antigen is unknown.

Sequencing relied on an Illumina MiSeq. Through TCRdb reprocessing, the reads give one entry per CDR3 protein sequence; DNA is omitted. The sample table gives under 9,500 distinct CDR3 sequences. The top ten hold 6% to 6.5% of the sample. The receptor was isolated from a human donor. This table probably holds off-target reads from a library built for another chain. The sample comprised either unsorted cells or a sorted T cell fraction (not recorded which).

The CDR3 region: CASSPKGRVHEQYF. The V and J segments used are TRBV18 and TRBJ2-7; TCRdb proposes TRBD2, but this gene call is untestable without DNA. The CDR3 spans 14 residues, from the cysteine through the phenylalanine. No DNA is given. Per the germline V gene, KGHSH is the CDR1 and LQKENI is the CDR2.